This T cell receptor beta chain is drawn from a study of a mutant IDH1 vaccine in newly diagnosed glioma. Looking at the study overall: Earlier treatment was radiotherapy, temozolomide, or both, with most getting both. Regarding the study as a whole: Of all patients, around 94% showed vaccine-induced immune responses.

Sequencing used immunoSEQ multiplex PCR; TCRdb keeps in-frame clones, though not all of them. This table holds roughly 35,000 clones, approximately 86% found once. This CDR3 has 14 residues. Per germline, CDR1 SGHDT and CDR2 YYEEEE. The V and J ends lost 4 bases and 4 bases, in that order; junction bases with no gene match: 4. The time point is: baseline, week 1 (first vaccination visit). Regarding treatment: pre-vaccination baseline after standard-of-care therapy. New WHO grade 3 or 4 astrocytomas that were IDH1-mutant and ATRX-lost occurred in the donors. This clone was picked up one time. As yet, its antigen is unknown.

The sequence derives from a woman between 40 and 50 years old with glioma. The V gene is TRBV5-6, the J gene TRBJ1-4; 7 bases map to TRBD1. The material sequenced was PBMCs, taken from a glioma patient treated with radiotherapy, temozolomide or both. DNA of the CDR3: TGTGCCAGCAGCATCCGACAGGGTAATGAAAAACTGTTTTTT. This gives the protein CASSIRQGNEKLFF. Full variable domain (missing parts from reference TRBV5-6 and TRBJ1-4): DAGVTQSPTHLIKTRGQQVTLRCSPKSGHDTVSWYQQALGQGPQFIFQYYEEEERQRGNFPDRFSGHQFPNYSSELNVNALLLGDSALYLCASSIRQGNEKLFFGSGTQLSVL.